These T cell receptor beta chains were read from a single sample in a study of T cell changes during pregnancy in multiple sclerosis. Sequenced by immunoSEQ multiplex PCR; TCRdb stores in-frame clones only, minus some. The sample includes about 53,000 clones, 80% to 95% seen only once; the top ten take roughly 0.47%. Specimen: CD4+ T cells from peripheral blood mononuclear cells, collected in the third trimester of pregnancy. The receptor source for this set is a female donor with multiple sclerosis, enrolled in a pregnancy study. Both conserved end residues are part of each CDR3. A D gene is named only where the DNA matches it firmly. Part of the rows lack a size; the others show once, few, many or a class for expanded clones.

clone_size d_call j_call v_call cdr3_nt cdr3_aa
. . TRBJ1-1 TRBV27 TGTGCCAGCAGTTTAATGGGGGGTCGTTATTCTGAAGCTTTCTTT CASSLMGGRYSEAFF
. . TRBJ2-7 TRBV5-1 TGCGCCAGCAGCTTGGCGGACATATCCTACGAGCAGTACTTC CASSLADISYEQYF
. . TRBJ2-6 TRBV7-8 TGTGCCAGCAGCTTAGCGCAGATAGGGGCTTCTGCCAACGTCCTGACTTTC CASSLAQIGASANVLTF
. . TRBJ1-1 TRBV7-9 TGTGCCAGCAGCTTAGCGCTGGGCCGAGAAGCTTTCTTT CASSLALGREAFF
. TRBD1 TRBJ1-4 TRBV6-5 TGTGCCAGCAGTTACTCGGGGACAGGGGATGAAAAACTGTTTTTT CASSYSGTGDEKLFF
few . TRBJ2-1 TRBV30 TGTGCCTGGAGTGTACAGGGACCCTACAATGAGCAGTTCTTC CAWSVQGPYNEQFF
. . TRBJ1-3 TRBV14 TGTGCCAGCAGTACCGGTATACCCGGAAACACCATATATTTT CASSTGIPGNTIYF
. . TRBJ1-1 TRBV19 TGTGCCAGTAGTATAGCAGGGATCGGGGGGATGAACACTGAAGCTTTCTTT CASSIAGIGGMNTEAFF
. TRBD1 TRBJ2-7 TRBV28 TGTGCCACCCGAGACAGGGTTTACGAGCAGTACTTC CATRDRVYEQYF
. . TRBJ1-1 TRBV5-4 TGTGCCAGCAGCTTGGCCAGGGGCGGAGAAAAAGCTTTCTTT CASSLARGGEKAFF
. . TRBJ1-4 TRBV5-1 TGCGCCAGCGCTCGAGAGCGGAGTGCAACTAATGAAAAACTGTTTTTT CASARERSATNEKLFF
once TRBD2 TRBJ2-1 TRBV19 TGTGCCAGTAGTAGGAAGCGGGGGTCCTACAATGAGCAGTTCTTC CASSRKRGSYNEQFF
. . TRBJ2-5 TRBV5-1 TGCGCCAGCAGCTCACCTCGGACAGCTCACCAAGAGACCCAGTACTTC CASSSPRTAHQETQYF
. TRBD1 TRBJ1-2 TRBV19 TGTGCCAGTAGTATTAGGGGACAGGGGACCTATGGCTACACCTTC CASSIRGQGTYGYTF
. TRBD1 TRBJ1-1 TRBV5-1 TGCGCCAGCAGCGGGGAGGACAGGGGACCCTTGAACACTGAAGCTTTCTTT CASSGEDRGPLNTEAFF
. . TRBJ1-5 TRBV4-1 TGCGCCAGCAGCCTCCTACCCCCGGAGGTAGGGTGGGATCAGCCCCAGCATTTT CASSLLPPEVGWDQPQHF
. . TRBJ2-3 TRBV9 TGTGCCAGCAGCGTAGGAGATGTAGACAGCTCCACGCAGTATTTT CASSVGDVDSSTQYF